Included here is one TCR beta chain sequence, with context. Its antigen is still unknown. Base qualities are not at hand, and no much larger clone is one base apart. The record originates from a study of T cells after yellow fever vaccination (dated by TCRdb to 2018 to 2020). Concerning the study at large: The SMART-Seq v4 Ultra Low Input RNA kit was used to prepare libraries from fractions with low cell numbers. To track T-cell clones before and after primary and booster YFV17D yellow fever vaccination, bulk TCR alpha and beta repertoires were sequenced longitudinally. Two healthy male donors, one aged 18 to 30 and one aged 30 to 40 years, made up the cohort. Blood was drawn at multiple timepoints before and after primary and secondary immunization, with bulk PBMC replicates and cell subsets isolated. The investigation overall reported the following: After the booster, most of the clones that had expanded following primary vaccination were detected again (just under 97% of CD4 and around 90% of CD8), which suggests that memory was broadly maintained. A small fraction of clonotypes appeared in both the CD4 and CD8 compartments, likely as a result of convergent recombination. Because the study included only a couple of donors, the extent to which the findings can be generalized is limited. FACS-sorted repertoires could contain abundant contaminating clonotypes from the bulk population, so computational filtering was required. The secondary T-cell response was found to be weaker but faster than the primary response, with a peak reached on day 5 rather than on day 15.

Sequencing instrument: Illumina NovaSeq 6000. Synthesis of TCR cDNA relied on 5'RACE template switching, a step that introduced a universal primer site along with unique molecular identifiers. Priming for cDNA synthesis came from both the TCR alpha and TCR beta constant segments. Library amplification used two PCR steps, and the second PCR step added sample barcodes and sequencing adapters. Sequencing of libraries was done on Illumina HiSeq 2500 (2x100 bp) or NovaSeq (2x150 bp). The study's own analysis went as follows. Reads were demultiplexed and collapsed into UMI consensus sequences with MIGEC, and V(D)J alignment was performed with MiXCR. Vaccine-responding clonotypes were defined with edgeR using replicate PBMC samples, requiring FDR below 0.01 and a log2 fold change above 5 up to day 15. Each bulk clonotype was labeled CD4 or CD8 based on which sequenced repertoire, CD4 or CD8, contained the clonotype at higher abundance. Using fastp at Q25 and MiXCR, TCRdb reprocessed the public reads and kept productive beta chains. Each CDR3 protein appears once, grouped with its most common genes and DNA. Clone size and V and J calls follow TCRdb, not the original study. The sample has some 340,000 distinct CDR3 sequences on record, 4.1% of them singletons. Of the sample, about 22% falls within the top ten clones.

At the junction V is shortened by 2 bases and J by 4 bases; bases outside the gene matches: 4. The CDR3 numbers 16 residues from cysteine through phenylalanine. The sequence is cut down to CDR3 DNA, 48 bases in frame from base 1. CDR1 SGHRS and CDR2 YFSETQ are derived from the germline V gene. In the paper's terms, the treatment or condition label means: live attenuated yellow fever vaccine strain. Two biological replicates of bulk PBMCs were collected at each blood-draw timepoint. PBMCs were isolated from peripheral blood using a standard Ficoll-Paque protocol. RNA was extracted with TriZol from bulk PBMCs, CD4 and CD8 fractions, and dextramer-positive and dextramer-negative fractions.

This sequence originates from a young man who received the YFV17D yellow fever vaccine. Sequenced material: PBMCs, taken 5 days after the yellow fever booster vaccination. This sequence uses TRBV5-1 and TRBJ2-3, with TRBD2 matching 13 junction bases. The sequenced DNA is TGCGCCAGCAGCTTCGAGACTAGCGGGGGGCCAGATACGCAGTATTTT. This sequence encodes CASSFETSGGPDTQYF.